The source of this TCR beta chain is a study of blood T cells in healthy people across ages. Germline CDR1 LNHNV, CDR2 YYDKDF (reference sequence). This CDR3 comprises 15 residues. V gave up 0 bases and J gave up 7 bases; unmatched junction bases: 3. The authors drew approximately 9 milliliters of peripheral blood from each donor. A J-beta primer mix and a sample-barcoded 5' primer were used in a second PCR of about 6 to 12 cycles. TCRdb re-called the 5' RACE reads through MiXCR, storing one row per CDR3 protein. This sample has about 930,000 distinct CDR3 sequences, with almost 30% found just once. This clonotype was recorded a few times. Its antigen remains unidentified. Whole-study results and caveats: Using unsorted PBMCs precluded a conclusive naive versus antigen-experienced comparison.

The same specimen was also included in a second study, on T cells of mothers and their children. That source reports: With the M1S primer of the second PCR, sample barcodes and 2-4 random nucleotides were added. The study found slightly higher but non-significant overlap in related versus unrelated mother-child pairs.

The sequence derives from a woman in her 40s in good health. This chain connects TRBV15 to TRBJ1-2; 12 bases map to TRBD1. Sequenced input: blood. CDR3 amino acids: CATSRDRGQGAGYTF. The CDR3, as DNA: TGTGCCACCAGCAGAGATAGGGGACAGGGGGCTGGCTACACCTTC.